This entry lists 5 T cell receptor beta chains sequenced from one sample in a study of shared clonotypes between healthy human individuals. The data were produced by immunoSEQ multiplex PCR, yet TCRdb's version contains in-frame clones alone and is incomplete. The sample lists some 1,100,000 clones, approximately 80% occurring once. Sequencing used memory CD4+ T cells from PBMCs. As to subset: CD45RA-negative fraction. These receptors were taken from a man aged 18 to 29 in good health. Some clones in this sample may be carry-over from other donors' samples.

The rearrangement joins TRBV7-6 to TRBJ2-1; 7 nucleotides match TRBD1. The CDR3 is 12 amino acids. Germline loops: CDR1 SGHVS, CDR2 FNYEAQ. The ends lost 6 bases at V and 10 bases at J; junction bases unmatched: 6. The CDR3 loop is CASSRDRREQFF. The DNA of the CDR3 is TGTGCCAGCAGTCGGGACAGAAGGGAGCAGTTCTTC.

The CDR3 DNA is TGTGCCAGCTCTGGCGGGACAGGGGGCATATACGAGCAGTACTTC. This sequence encodes CASSGGTGGIYEQYF. The chain combines TRBV18 with TRBJ2-7, with 12 bases lining up with TRBD1. The junction had 7 bases not matched to a gene; V was cut back by 6 bases and J by 4 bases. Germline CDR1 is KGHSH and CDR2 is LQKENI. This CDR3 region has 15 residues.

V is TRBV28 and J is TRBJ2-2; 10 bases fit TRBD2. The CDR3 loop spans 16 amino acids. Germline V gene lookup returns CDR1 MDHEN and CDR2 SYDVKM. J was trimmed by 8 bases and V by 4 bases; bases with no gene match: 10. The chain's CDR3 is CASSSGGLAIRGELFF. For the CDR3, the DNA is TGTGCCAGCAGTTCAGGGGGACTAGCGATCCGAGGGGAGCTGTTTTTT. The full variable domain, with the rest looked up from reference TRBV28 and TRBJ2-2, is DVKVTQSSRYLVKRTGEKVFLECVQDMDHENMFWYRQDPGLGLRLIYFSYDVKMKEKGDIPEGYSVSREKKERFSLILESASTNQTSMYLCASSSGGLAIRGELFFGEGSRLTVL.

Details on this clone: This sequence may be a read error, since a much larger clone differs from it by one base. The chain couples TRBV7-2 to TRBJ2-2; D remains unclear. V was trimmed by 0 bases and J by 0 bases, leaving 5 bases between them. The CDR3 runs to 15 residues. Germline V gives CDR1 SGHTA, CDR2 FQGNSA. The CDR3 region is CASSLAQANTGELFF. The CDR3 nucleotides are TGTGCCAGCAGCTTAGCGCAGGCGAACACCGGGGAGCTGTTTTTT. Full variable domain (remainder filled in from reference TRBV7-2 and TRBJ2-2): GAGVSQSPSNKVTEKGKDVELRCDPISGHTALYWYRQSLGQGLEFLIYFQGNSAPDKSGLPSDRFSAERTGGSVSTLTIQRTQQEDSAVYLCASSLAQANTGELFFGEGSRLTVL.

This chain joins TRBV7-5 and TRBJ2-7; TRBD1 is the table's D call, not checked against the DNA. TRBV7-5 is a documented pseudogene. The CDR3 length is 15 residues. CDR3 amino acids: CVRSWTGESSYEQYF. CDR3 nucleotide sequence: TGTGTCAGAAGCTGGACAGGGGAGAGCTCCTACGAGCAGTACTTC.